This T cell receptor (beta chain) was observed in a study of identical twins. The germline V and J ends were trimmed by 3 bases and 5 bases, with 10 bases remaining between them. This CDR3 contains 13 residues. In this sample, this clonotype turned up many times. TCRdb re-called the 5' RACE reads with MiXCR, one entry per CDR3 protein. The sample consists of under 300,000 distinct CDR3 sequences, more than 12% of them appearing once. The rearrangement joins TRBV12-3 or TRBV12-4 to TRBJ2-5; no clear D. The sample taken for sequencing was memory (CD45RO+) T cells sorted from blood. This receptor was taken from a woman between 18 and 30 years old in good health. CDR3 sequence (DNA): TGTGCCAGCAGTTTGGGATTACGGGAGACCCAGTACTTC. Amino acids: CASSLGLRETQYF.